These T cell receptor beta chains were read from a single sample in a study of blood T cell repertoires in COVID-19. Produced via immunoSEQ multiplex PCR; TCRdb's table is partial and in-frame only. The sample contains hundreds of thousands of clones, about four fifths of which appear only once. Sequencing was done on a sample of peripheral blood. The receptors were gathered from a woman aged 35 to 49 with active or convalescent COVID-19. Both conserved end residues are part of each CDR3.

J gene | CDR3 length | V gene | CDR3 protein
TRBJ1-2 | 15 | TRBV3-1/TRBV3-2 | CASSQVIKGNYGYTF
TRBJ1-2 | 14 | TRBV18 | CASSYQSSRYGYTF
TRBJ1-1 | 13 | TRBV2 | CASSDRTNTEAFF
TRBJ1-2 | 13 | TRBV12-3/TRBV12-4 | CASSQGRLYGYTF
TRBJ1-4 | 17 | TRBV30 | CAWSLGTGGPFDEKLFF
TRBJ1-1 | 14 | TRBV9 | CASSVGGRDVEAFF
TRBJ1-1 | 13 | TRBV6-5 | CASSFGGLGEAFF
TRBJ1-4 | 15 | TRBV5-5 | CASSSGGAYREKLFF
TRBJ2-5 | 16 | TRBV18 | CASSPQTGPTEKTQYF
TRBJ1-2 | 12 | TRBV7-9 | CASSFENYGYTF
TRBJ2-2 | 15 | TRBV29-1 | CSARTGGKHPGELFF
TRBJ2-7 | 15 | TRBV6-5 | CASTGGLAGTYEQYF
TRBJ1-3 | 15 | TRBV18 | CASSPPTGSGNTIYF
TRBJ2-1 | 15 | TRBV9 | CASSVVPGTYNEQFF
TRBJ1-1 | 18 | TRBV7-9 | CASSRFSGTGALGTEAFF
TRBJ1-1 | 15 | TRBV5-4 | CASSPLQGAGTEAFF
TRBJ2-7 | 14 | TRBV19 | CASSDTGSTYEQYF
TRBJ1-2 | 14 | TRBV27 | CASSSRQGAKGYTF
TRBJ2-1 | 13 | TRBV24-1 | CATSDLTPNEQFF
TRBJ1-2 | 15 | TRBV5-1 | CASSLANTGGYGYTF
TRBJ2-3 | 15 | TRBV10-3 | CAIRLSSGEADTQYF
TRBJ2-5 | 13 | TRBV6-1 | CASSEEPSGTQYF
TRBJ1-2 | 14 | TRBV7-9 | CASSSPDRDYGYTF
TRBJ2-7 | 14 | TRBV9 | CASSVGGLQEEQYF
TRBJ1-4 | 13 | TRBV19 | CASSITGNEKLFF
TRBJ1-1 | 13 | TRBV2 | CASSDRRGTEAFF
TRBJ2-2 | 16 | TRBV7-9 | CASSPVTGEGTGELFF
TRBJ2-1 | 14 | TRBV5-1 | CASSLSGGYNEQFF
TRBJ1-1 | 15 | TRBV2 | CASSPIPDREWEAFF
TRBJ1-4 | 16 | TRBV7-9 | CASSPSGRTGNEKLFF
TRBJ2-1 | 12 | TRBV24-1 | CATQGGVNEQFF
TRBJ1-2 | 11 | TRBV19 | CASSIAEGYTF
TRBJ1-5 | 14 | TRBV3-1/TRBV3-2 | CASSPSARNQPQHF